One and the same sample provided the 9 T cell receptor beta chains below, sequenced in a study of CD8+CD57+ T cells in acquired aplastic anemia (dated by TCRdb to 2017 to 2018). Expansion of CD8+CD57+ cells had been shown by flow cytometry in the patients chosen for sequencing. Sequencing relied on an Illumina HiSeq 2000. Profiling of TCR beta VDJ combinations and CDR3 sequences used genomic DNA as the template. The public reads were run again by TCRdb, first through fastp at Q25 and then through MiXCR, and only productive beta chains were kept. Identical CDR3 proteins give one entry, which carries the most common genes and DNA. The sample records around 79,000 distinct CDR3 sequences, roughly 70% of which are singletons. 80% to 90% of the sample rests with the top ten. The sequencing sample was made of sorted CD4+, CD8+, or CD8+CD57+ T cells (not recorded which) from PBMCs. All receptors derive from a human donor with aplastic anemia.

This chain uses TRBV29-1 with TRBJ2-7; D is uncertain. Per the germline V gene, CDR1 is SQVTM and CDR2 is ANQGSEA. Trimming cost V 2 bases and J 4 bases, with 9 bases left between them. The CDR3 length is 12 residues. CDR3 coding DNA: TGCAGCGTTGAAACAGCTCCGTACGAGCAGTACTTC. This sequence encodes CSVETAPYEQYF.

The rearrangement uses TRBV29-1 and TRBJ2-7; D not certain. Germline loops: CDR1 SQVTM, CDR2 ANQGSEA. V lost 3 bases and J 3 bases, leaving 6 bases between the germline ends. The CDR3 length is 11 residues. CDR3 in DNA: TGCAGCGTTGACAAAGACTACGAGCAGTACTTC. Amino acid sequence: CSVDKDYEQYF.

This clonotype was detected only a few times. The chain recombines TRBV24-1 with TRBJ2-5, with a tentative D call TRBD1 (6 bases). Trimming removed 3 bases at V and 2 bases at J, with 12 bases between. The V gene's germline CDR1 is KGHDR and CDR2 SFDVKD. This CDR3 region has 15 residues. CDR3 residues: CATSDAGQGQETQYF. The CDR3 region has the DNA TGTGCCACCAGTGATGCAGGGCAGGGGCAAGAGACCCAGTACTTC.

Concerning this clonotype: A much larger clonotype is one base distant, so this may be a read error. CDR3 sequence (DNA): TGTGCCGGCAGCTCCCTGCTCGGGGCCCCAGAGACCCAGTACTTC. Its protein is CAGSSLLGAPETQYF. V and J are TRBV7-9 and TRBJ2-5; D is tentatively TRBD1 or TRBD2 (5 bases each). Germline values: CDR1 SEHNR, CDR2 FQNEAQ (reference sequence). CDR3 size: 15 residues.

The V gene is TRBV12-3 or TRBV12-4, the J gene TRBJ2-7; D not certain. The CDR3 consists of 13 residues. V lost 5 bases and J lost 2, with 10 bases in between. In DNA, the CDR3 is TGTGCCAGCAGTCCCTACCGGACCTACGAGCAGTACTTC. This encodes CASSPYRTYEQYF.

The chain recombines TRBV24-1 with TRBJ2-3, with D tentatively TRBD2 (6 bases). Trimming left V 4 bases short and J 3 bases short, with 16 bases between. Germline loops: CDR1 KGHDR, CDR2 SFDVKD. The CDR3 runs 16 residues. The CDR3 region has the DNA TGTGCCACCAGTGAGGGACTGTTCGGGAGAACAGATACGCAGTATTTT. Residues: CATSEGLFGRTDTQYF.

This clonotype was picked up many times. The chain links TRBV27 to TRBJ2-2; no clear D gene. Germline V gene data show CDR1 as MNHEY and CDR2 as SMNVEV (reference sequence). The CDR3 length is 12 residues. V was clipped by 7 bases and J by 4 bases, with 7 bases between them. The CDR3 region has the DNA TGTGCCAGCATGACGGGCACCGGGGAGCTGTTTTTT. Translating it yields CASMTGTGELFF.

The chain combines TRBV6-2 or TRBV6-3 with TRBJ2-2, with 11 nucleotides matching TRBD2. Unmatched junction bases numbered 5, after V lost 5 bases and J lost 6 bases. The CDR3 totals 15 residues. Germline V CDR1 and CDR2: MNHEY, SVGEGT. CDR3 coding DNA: TGTGCCAGCAGTGCTAGCGGGGGGAGGTCCGGGGAGCTGTTTTTT. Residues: CASSASGGRSGELFF.

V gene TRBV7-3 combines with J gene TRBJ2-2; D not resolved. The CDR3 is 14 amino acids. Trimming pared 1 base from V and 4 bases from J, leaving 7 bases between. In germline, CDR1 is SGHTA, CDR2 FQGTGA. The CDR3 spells CASSLSLATGELFF. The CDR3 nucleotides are TGTGCCAGCAGCTTAAGTTTGGCCACCGGGGAGCTGTTTTTT.